The T cell receptor (beta chain) under discussion was sequenced for a study of CD8 T cells in cerebrospinal fluid in Alzheimer's disease (TCRdb year 2020). For the wider study: To assess CSF T cell clonal expansion, the study used two single-cell approaches: plate-based nested PCR sequencing and droplet-based sequencing. A total of fewer than 30 samples were covered by the CSF gene-expression analysis, which included Parkinson's disease patients. The droplet-based CSF comparison of patients and controls included roughly nine healthy controls (around 11,000 cells) and roughly nine patients with MCI or Alzheimer's disease (10,391 cells). Whether clonally expanded T cells were present in cerebrospinal fluid from healthy elderly individuals and from patients with neurodegenerative disease was tested. Broad study findings and their caveats: The EBV-specific clones were neither the most highly expanded clones nor enriched among patients. When data were pooled, most of the 6 Alzheimer's patients but only 1 of 10 healthy subjects had a highly expanded clone, defined as at least 3% of TCRs. Finding EBV-specific TCRs in CSF, the authors cautioned, does not establish a causal link between EBV and Alzheimer's disease. Only samples with detectable clones went into the overall clonality comparison: approximately 11 healthy, 5 MCI, 5 AD, and 6 PD. Compared with controls, patients with MCI or Alzheimer's disease had a higher percentage of their CSF TCRs made up by the single largest clone.

Because antigen-specific T cells had previously been reported in Parkinson's disease blood, the researchers used Parkinson's disease patients as a neurodegenerative disease comparison group. All participants were free of acute infectious disease and in good physical condition. Neurodegeneration in patients was confirmed with biomarkers including neurofilament, amyloid-beta and tau. Live CSF cells for droplet-based sequencing were sorted with a live/dead marker. CSF was obtained by lumbar puncture, and immune cells were pelleted by centrifugation at 300g. CSF samples were checked for red blood cells, and any sample contaminated with blood was excluded. CSF cells were cryopreserved by placing the cells in freezing medium, freezing the cells overnight at -80 degrees C, and then storing the cells in liquid nitrogen. Before analysis, CSF samples had been stored for less than seven months. Frequency shows this clonotype is medium-sized (0.01 to 0.1%); no count was noted. Its antigen is unknown.

Library generation was performed with 10x single-cell sequencing. Profiling of CSF cells was done with 10X Genomics single-cell V(D)J and 5' gene-expression libraries. An Illumina NextSeq550 was used to sequence CSF single-cell TCR libraries. The authors processed their data as follows. V(D)J reads were aligned to the vdj-GRCh38 alts ensemble 2.0.0 reference and processed with the Cell Ranger vdj pipeline. Cell barcodes sharing the same set of productive CDR3 nucleotide sequences were defined as clonotypes. To link clonality with transcriptional profiles, clonotype information was added to the Seurat v3.0 gene-expression metadata. Any CSF cell with more than 1,800 genes, more than 7,500 UMIs or more than 10% mitochondrial reads was excluded. To find TCRs with known antigen specificity, CDR3-beta sequences were matched against VDJdb. Network analysis of clone sharing used the R package qgraph and included only TCRs with complete alpha and beta chains. Each entry corresponds to one CDR3 protein sequence from reads that TCRdb reprocessed, and DNA is not given. The V and J calls were not made by the authors but by TCRdb's processing. This sample's table has entries for approximately 1,200 distinct CDR3 sequences. The top ten clonotypes cover about 18% of the sample.

This clonotype was sampled from a human donor with Parkinson's disease. Sequenced input: cerebrospinal fluid.

The CDR3 has the sequence CASTLTTHTEAFF. Recombination connected TRBV12-3 or TRBV12-4 to TRBJ1-1. From the cysteine up to the phenylalanine, the CDR3 has a length of 13 residues. No DNA accompanies this entry.